This TCR beta chain was observed in a study of blood T cell repertoires in COVID-19. In the study overall: Some COVID-19 samples were acute and others convalescent; all came from the United States, Italy and Spain. Sample material is recorded as cDNA or gDNA derived from T cells, B-cell-depleted T cells, or PBMCs.

The CDR3 length is 14 residues. Germline CDR1 is PRHDT and CDR2 is FYEKMQ (reference sequence). J lost 3 bases, V lost 5 bases, and 4 bases had no gene match. In the original workflow: Reference gene primers were amplified, and this amplification served to estimate nucleated cell counts. Repertoires were generated with immunoSEQ multiplex PCR, while TCRdb's copy carries only in-frame clones and drops some. That table furnishes V, J and clone size, whereas the DNA furnished D and trimming. The sample has around 200,000 clones; 83% are singletons. This clonotype was obtained from a woman in her 40s with acute or convalescent COVID-19. The gene calls are TRBV13 and TRBJ2-7, with TRBD1 matching 10 bases. The material sequenced was peripheral blood. The CDR3 region is CASSQGTGVYEQYF. For the CDR3, the DNA is TGTGCCAGCAGCCAAGGGACAGGGGTCTACGAGCAGTACTTC.